These 17 T cell receptor beta chains came from one sample sequenced in a study of technical replicates of blood from several donors. Profiling relied on immunoSEQ multiplex PCR, and the TCRdb table lists in-frame clones only, not all of them. The sample lists over 80,000 clones, approximately 96% occurring once. Sequencing was performed on T cells isolated from PBMCs. Receptors were obtained from a human donor in good health.

This clone was detected only once. The chain links TRBV7-3 to TRBJ1-1; possible D gene TRBD1, 5 bases. Germline CDR1 and CDR2: SGHTA and FQGTGA. Trimming removed 0 bases from V and 2 bases from J, with 7 bases in between. CDR3 size: 14 residues. Here the CDR3 DNA reads TGTGCCAGCAGCTTAACTCAGGGAAACACTGAAGCTTTCTTT. It specifies CASSLTQGNTEAFF.

The J gene is TRBJ2-3, the V gene TRBV19, with a tentative D call TRBD2 (6 bases). Per germline, CDR1 LNHDA and CDR2 SQIVND (reference sequence). This CDR3 comprises 16 residues. Trimming removed 5 bases from V and 2 bases from J, with 17 bases in between. In DNA, the CDR3 is TGTGCCAGTAGTCTAATAGCGGACCCCTCCACAGATACGCAGTATTTT. It yields the protein CASSLIADPSTDTQYF.

This clone was recorded a few times. The rearrangement links TRBV6-6 to TRBJ1-1; D perhaps matches TRBD1 (6 bases). The germline CDR1 and CDR2 sequences are MNHNY and SVGAGI (reference sequence). The CDR3 is made up of 12 amino acids. V lost 6 bases to trimming and J lost 4 bases, with 9 bases between them. CDR3 nucleotide sequence: TGTGCCAGCAGGACAGGTTCCACTGAAGCTTTCTTT. It is translated as CASRTGSTEAFF.

The genes are TRBV6-1 and TRBJ2-7; D unresolved. In germline, CDR1 is MNHNS, CDR2 SASEGT. The CDR3 consists of 13 residues. V lost 3 bases, J lost 0 bases, and 6 bases lay in between. This CDR3 reads CASSDRFSYEQYF. Here the CDR3 DNA reads TGTGCCAGCAGTGACAGATTCTCCTACGAGCAGTACTTC.

The chain joins TRBV6-5 to TRBJ2-3, with 7 bases identical to TRBD1. The trim removed 2 bases at V and 7 bases at J, leaving 9 bases unmatched. This CDR3 is built from 15 residues. Germline V lookup: CDR1 MNHEY, CDR2 SVGAGI. The CDR3 DNA reads TGTGCCAGCAGTTACACTCCTCCAGGGGGTAATACGCAGTATTTT. The encoded protein is CASSYTPPGGNTQYF.

Remarks on this clone: A read error may produce the germline difference seen at one junction end. The genes are TRBV7-2 and TRBJ1-3, with D hard to call. The germline V gene has CDR1 SGHTA and CDR2 FQGNSA. The CDR3 sequence is 15 residues long. CDR3: CASSLAGISGNTIYF. CDR3 DNA sequence: TGTGCCAGCAGCCTAGCCGGGATTTCTGGAAACACCATATATTTT.

The rearrangement joins TRBV15 to TRBJ1-2, with 10 nucleotides matching TRBD1. The CDR3 is made up of 16 amino acids. CDR1 LNHNV and CDR2 YYDKDF come from the germline V gene (reference sequence). V gave up 4 bases and J gave up 1 base; unmatched junction bases: 6. The CDR3 DNA follows: TGTGCCACCAGCACAAGACAGGGGGCGAGTAACTATGGCTACACCTTC. Translated, it gives CATSTRQGASNYGYTF. Full variable domain (outside the CDR3, taken from reference TRBV15 and TRBJ1-2): DAMVIQNPRYQVTQFGKPVTLSCSQTLNHNVMYWYQQKSSQAPKLLFHYYDKDFNNEADTPDNFQSRRPNTSFCFLDIRSPGLGDTAMYLCATSTRQGASNYGYTFGSGTRLTVV.

This clone was seen once. CDR3 residues: CASSPNRYTEAFF. As DNA, the CDR3 is TGTGCCAGCAGCCCAAACAGATACACTGAAGCTTTCTTT. The chain combines TRBV5-6 with TRBJ1-1; D is unclear. Per the germline V gene, CDR1 is SGHDT and CDR2 is YYEEEE. The CDR3 has 13 residues. V gave up 4 bases and J gave up 3 bases, with 10 bases separating them.

V and J are TRBV7-2 and TRBJ1-5, with 9 bases identical to TRBD1. From germline, CDR1 is SGHTA and CDR2 FQGNSA. The CDR3 totals 17 residues. V shed 5 bases and J 4 bases; nucleotides not matched to a gene: 12. The CDR3 region has the DNA TGTGCCAGCAGCCTGACCCCGGGACAGGGTGAAAATCAGCCCCAGCATTTT. Encoded protein: CASSLTPGQGENQPQHF. Combining the CDR3 with reference TRBV7-2 and TRBJ1-5 gives the whole variable domain GAGVSQSPSNKVTEKGKDVELRCDPISGHTALYWYRQSLGQGLEFLIYFQGNSAPDKSGLPSDRFSAERTGGSVSTLTIQRTQQEDSAVYLCASSLTPGQGENQPQHFGDGTRLSIL.

This sequence joins TRBV6-5 and TRBJ2-1; 9 nucleotides match TRBD2. Germline CDR1 is MNHEY and CDR2 is SVGAGI. J was trimmed by 2 bases and V by 2 bases; bases with no gene match: 4. This CDR3 has 16 amino acids. CDR3 protein: CASSYPAGGPYNEQFF. CDR3 bases: TGTGCCAGCAGTTACCCAGCGGGAGGCCCCTACAATGAGCAGTTCTTC.

This clone was detected only once. The chain employs TRBV6-1 and TRBJ2-7; possibly TRBD1 for D (5 bases). The V gene's germline CDR1 is MNHNS and CDR2 SASEGT. CDR3 size: 14 residues. The V gene lost 2 bases and the J gene lost 3 bases, with 11 bases spanning the gap. For the CDR3, the DNA is TGTGCCAGCAGTGAATTTAGGGGTCACTACGAGCAGTACTTC. Its protein product is CASSEFRGHYEQYF.

J is TRBJ2-3 and V is TRBV6-5, with 9 bases that match TRBD2. Germline lookup yields CDR1 MNHEY and CDR2 SVGAGI. The CDR3 contains 15 residues. With V trimmed by 3 bases and J by 4 bases, 5 bases remained unmatched. CDR3 amino acids: CASSYGSGSPDTQYF. CDR3 nucleotide sequence: TGTGCCAGCAGTTATGGTAGCGGGAGCCCAGATACGCAGTATTTT.

This chain joins TRBV5-1 and TRBJ2-7, with 8 bases lining up with TRBD1. Germline V CDR1 and CDR2: SGHRS, YFSETQ. CDR3 length equals 14 residues. The ends lost 4 bases at V and 3 bases at J; junction bases unmatched: 6. The CDR3 is CASSEDREVYEQYF. The CDR3 DNA is TGCGCCAGCAGCGAGGACAGGGAAGTCTACGAGCAGTACTTC.

The chain couples TRBV11-3 to TRBJ2-2; 8 bases are shared with TRBD2. V lost 1 base and J lost 8; bases outside the gene matches: 6. Per germline, CDR1 SGHNT and CDR2 YENEEA. The CDR3 loop spans 15 amino acids. The CDR3 region has the DNA TGTGCCAGCAGCTTAGCAGGACTAGCTGGGGGGGAGCTGTTTTTT. This gives the protein CASSLAGLAGGELFF.

The V and J genes are TRBV19 and TRBJ2-7; TRBD1 aligns across 11 bases. CDR3 length: 15 residues. Per the germline V gene, CDR1 is LNHDA and CDR2 is SQIVND (reference sequence). V gave up 5 bases and J gave up 6 bases; unmatched junction bases: 9. The CDR3 bases are TGTGCCAGTAGTCCTGGACAGGGGGCAACTAGCGAGCAGTACTTC. The encoded protein is CASSPGQGATSEQYF. The full variable domain, in which reference TRBV19 and TRBJ2-7 provide the parts outside the CDR3, is DGGITQSPKYLFRKEGQNVTLSCEQNLNHDAMYWYRQDPGQGLRLIYYSQIVNDFQKGDIAEGYSVSREKKESFPLTVTSAQKNPTAFYLCASSPGQGATSEQYFGPGTRLTVT.

The rearrangement links TRBV27 to TRBJ2-5; no definite D call. V lost 2 bases and J 0 bases, leaving 7 bases between the germline ends. Germline CDR1 reads MNHEY; CDR2 reads SMNVEV (reference sequence). There are 14 residues in the CDR3. CDR3 nucleotides: TGTGCCAGCAGTTTAATGGCTCACCAAGAGACCCAGTACTTC. This encodes CASSLMAHQETQYF.

This clone was picked up one time. The rearrangement joins TRBV7-2 to TRBJ2-7; tentatively, D is TRBD2 (6 bases). Germline CDR1 is SGHTA and CDR2 is FQGNSA. This CDR3 contains 13 residues. The V end was cut by 5 bases, the J end by 4 bases, with 12 bases between. CDR3 loop: CASSLRELYEQYF. CDR3 nucleotide sequence: TGTGCCAGCAGCCTCCGGGAGCTATACGAGCAGTACTTC.